Presented here are 18 T cell receptor beta chains from one specimen sequenced in a study of patients and donors after allogeneic stem cell transplantation. One entry per CDR3 protein results from TCRdb running MiXCR on the RT-PCR reads. The sample shows 150,000 or so distinct CDR3 sequences, about 24% of them seen only once. The sequenced sample was blood, either unsorted or a sorted T cell fraction (not recorded which). These receptors all come from a human donor who was either an allogeneic HSCT recipient or a stem cell or donor lymphocyte infusion donor (not recorded which). It is not recorded whose cells these are; they may come from a transplant donor.

There are a few counts of this clonotype. The J gene is TRBJ1-6, the V gene TRBV12-3 or TRBV12-4; the D gene is possibly TRBD1 (5 bases). The length of the CDR3 is 15 residues. The V and J ends lost 1 base and 8 bases respectively, with 12 bases between them. In DNA form, the CDR3 reads TGTGCCAGCAGTTTAGGCGGCAGGGAATATTCACCCCTCCACTTT. It codes for CASSLGGREYSPLHF.

Only a few counts were recorded for this clonotype. The rearrangement joins TRBV5-1 to TRBJ1-5; 9 bases line up with TRBD1. CDR1 SGHRS and CDR2 YFSETQ come from the germline V gene. Trimming took 4 bases from V and 4 from J; bases not matched to a gene: 6. This CDR3 has 15 residues. The CDR3 coding sequence is TGCGCCAGCAGCAAAACGGGACAGGGTAATCAGCCCCAGCATTTT. It is translated as CASSKTGQGNQPQHF.

The CDR3: CASSWGDTLNTEAFF. The CDR3 DNA reads TGCGCCAGCAGCTGGGGGGACACTCTAAACACTGAAGCTTTCTTT. J is TRBJ1-1 and V is TRBV5-1, with D possibly TRBD1 on 6 matching bases. V dropped 3 bases and J dropped 2 bases, with 14 bases sitting between them. This CDR3 has 15 residues. In germline, CDR1 is SGHRS, CDR2 YFSETQ.

This chain uses TRBV13 with TRBJ1-6, with D maybe TRBD1 (5 bases). Germline CDR1 reads PRHDT; CDR2 reads FYEKMQ (reference sequence). This CDR3 is built from 12 residues. The germline V and J ends were trimmed by 3 bases and 13 bases, with 10 bases remaining between them. In DNA, the CDR3 is TGTGCCAGCAGCTTGACAGACACCCCCCTCCACTTT. This translates into CASSLTDTPLHF.

This clonotype has just a few counts. The J gene is TRBJ2-1, the V gene TRBV15; tentatively, D is TRBD2 (6 bases). The CDR3 loop spans 15 amino acids. Germline CDR1 reads LNHNV; CDR2 reads YYDKDF (reference sequence). Trimming removed 3 bases from V and 2 bases from J, with 11 bases in between. The CDR3 region is CATSSGRVPYNEQFF. The DNA of the CDR3 is TGTGCCACCAGCAGCGGGAGAGTGCCCTACAATGAGCAGTTCTTC.

The chain employs TRBV30 and TRBJ1-2; tentative D call: TRBD1 (5 bases). The CDR3 covers 15 residues. Deletions cut 2 bases from V and 0 bases from J, with 13 bases between. From germline, CDR1 is GTSNPN and CDR2 SVGIG (reference sequence). The CDR3: CAWSFRDRANYGYTF. The CDR3, as DNA: TGTGCCTGGAGTTTCCGGGACCGAGCTAACTATGGCTACACCTTC.

This clonotype was seen only once. The chain joins TRBV5-1 to TRBJ2-5; D is uncertain. Looked up from germline, CDR1 is SGHRS and CDR2 is YFSETQ. The CDR3 spans 16 residues. V dropped 0 bases and J dropped 2 bases, with 14 bases sitting between them. The CDR3 here is CASSLAVTPKQETQYF. The CDR3 bases are TGCGCCAGCAGCTTGGCCGTAACCCCAAAACAAGAGACCCAGTACTTC.

This chain joins TRBV5-1 and TRBJ2-3, with D perhaps being TRBD1 or TRBD2 (5 bases each). Per the germline V gene, CDR1 is SGHRS and CDR2 is YFSETQ. This CDR3 contains 15 residues. V lost 0 bases to trimming and J lost 6 bases, with 14 bases between them. CDR3 sequence: CASSLAGPSGDTQYF. Here the CDR3 DNA reads TGCGCCAGCAGCTTGGCGGGGCCCTCCGGGGATACGCAGTATTTT. Full variable domain (missing parts from reference TRBV5-1 and TRBJ2-3): KAGVTQTPRYLIKTRGQQVTLSCSPISGHRSVSWYQQTPGQGLQFLFEYFSETQRNKGNFPGRFSGRQFSNSRSEMNVSTLELGDSALYLCASSLAGPSGDTQYFGPGTRLTVL.

CDR3 amino acids: CASSAGTSGSVYEQYF. The CDR3, as DNA: TGTGCCAGCAGCGCTGGGACTAGCGGGAGTGTGTACGAGCAGTACTTC. V and J are TRBV9 and TRBJ2-7; 14 bases map to TRBD2. After removal of 3 bases from V and 4 bases from J, the junction contained 6 bases not matched to a gene. CDR3 length: 16 amino acids. CDR1 SGDLS and CDR2 YYNGEE come from the germline V gene. Variable domain in full (rest from reference TRBV9 and TRBJ2-7): DSGVTQTPKHLITATGQRVTLRCSPRSGDLSVYWYQQSLDQGLQFLIQYYNGEERAKGNILERFSAQQFPDLHSELNLSSLELGDSALYFCASSAGTSGSVYEQYFGPGTRLTVT.

In this sample, this clonotype turned up once. V and J are TRBV6-5 and TRBJ2-7, with a possible D match to TRBD1 (6 bases). Trimming removed 6 bases from V and 1 base from J, with 16 bases in between. This CDR3 is 15 amino acids long. Germline V lookup: CDR1 MNHEY, CDR2 SVGAGI. The CDR3 sequence: CASSPAGTMSYEQYF. Written as DNA, the CDR3 is TGTGCCAGCAGCCCCGCCGGGACAATGTCCTACGAGCAGTACTTC.

In its sample, this clonotype was seen a few times. V gene TRBV5-5 combines with J gene TRBJ2-1, with D hard to call. Trimming removed 4 bases from V and 1 base from J, with 9 bases in between. In germline, CDR1 is SGHKS, CDR2 YYEKEE (reference sequence). This CDR3 has 14 amino acids. The CDR3 region is CASSPGLSYNEQFF. Written as DNA, the CDR3 is TGTGCCAGCAGCCCAGGCCTTTCCTACAATGAGCAGTTCTTC.

The sample holds a few counts of this clonotype. This sequence joins TRBV7-2 and TRBJ2-5; TRBD1 or TRBD2 may be the D gene (5 bases each). With 1 base removed from V and 5 bases from J, the gap between germline ends came to 17 bases. This CDR3 region has 16 residues. CDR1 and CDR2 (germline): SGHTA, FQGNSA. CDR3 residues: CASSLVFQGGGETQYF. CDR3 DNA: TGTGCCAGCAGCTTAGTCTTTCAGGGCGGCGGGGAGACCCAGTACTTC.

This clonotype was counted many times. The chain is built from TRBV6-2 or TRBV6-3 and TRBJ1-1; weak D call: TRBD1 (6 bases). V shed 0 bases and J shed 0 bases, with 11 bases lying between them. In germline, CDR1 is MNHEY, CDR2 SVGEGT. This CDR3 has 16 amino acids. The CDR3 reads CASSYSRTAVNTEAFF. The CDR3 DNA is TGTGCCAGCAGTTACTCGAGGACAGCAGTGAACACTGAAGCTTTCTTT.

This clonotype has a handful of counts. The chain links TRBV5-1 to TRBJ1-4, with D hard to call. This CDR3 has 12 residues. The V gene lost 0 bases and the J gene lost 9 bases, with 6 bases spanning the gap. In germline, CDR1 is SGHRS, CDR2 YFSETQ. The CDR3 sequence: CASSLDWKKLFF. CDR3 DNA: TGCGCCAGCAGCTTGGATTGGAAAAAACTGTTTTTT. Full variable domain (outside the CDR3, taken from reference TRBV5-1 and TRBJ1-4): KAGVTQTPRYLIKTRGQQVTLSCSPISGHRSVSWYQQTPGQGLQFLFEYFSETQRNKGNFPGRFSGRQFSNSRSEMNVSTLELGDSALYLCASSLDWKKLFFGSGTQLSVL.

The chain combines TRBV6-2 or TRBV6-3 with TRBJ2-7; D gene uncertain. Germline CDR1 reads MNHEY; CDR2 reads SVGEGT. The CDR3 length is 11 residues. V was pared by 6 bases and J by 4 bases, with 7 bases between. The CDR3 loop is CASSDLYEQYF. The CDR3 coding sequence is TGTGCCAGCAGCGACCTATACGAGCAGTACTTC.

The rearrangement joins TRBV27 to TRBJ1-2; a weak D match, TRBD1 (5 bases). Germline V gene data show CDR1 as MNHEY and CDR2 as SMNVEV (reference sequence). There are 17 residues in the CDR3. Trimming took 2 bases from V and 3 from J, leaving 19 bases between them. CDR3 residues: CASSLVSGLGGDYGYTF. Here the CDR3 DNA reads TGTGCCAGCAGTTTAGTGTCAGGGCTAGGAGGGGACTATGGCTACACCTTC.

A few counts support this clonotype. CDR3 protein: CSARVEYEQYF. The CDR3, as DNA: TGCAGTGCTAGGGTGGAGTACGAGCAGTACTTC. The chain uses TRBV20-1 and TRBJ2-7; D ambiguous. The V gene lost 3 bases and the J gene lost 4 bases, with 7 bases spanning the gap. The V gene's germline CDR1 is DFQATT and CDR2 SNEGSKA (reference sequence). The CDR3 consists of 11 residues.

This clonotype was observed a few times. The rearrangement links TRBV12-3 or TRBV12-4 to TRBJ2-3; D uncertain. CDR3 length: 15 amino acids. V was shortened by 5 bases and J by 0 bases, with 12 bases between the two germline ends. The CDR3 spells CASSPGVGSTDTQYF. The CDR3 nucleotides read TGTGCCAGCAGTCCCGGTGTCGGCAGCACAGATACGCAGTATTTT.